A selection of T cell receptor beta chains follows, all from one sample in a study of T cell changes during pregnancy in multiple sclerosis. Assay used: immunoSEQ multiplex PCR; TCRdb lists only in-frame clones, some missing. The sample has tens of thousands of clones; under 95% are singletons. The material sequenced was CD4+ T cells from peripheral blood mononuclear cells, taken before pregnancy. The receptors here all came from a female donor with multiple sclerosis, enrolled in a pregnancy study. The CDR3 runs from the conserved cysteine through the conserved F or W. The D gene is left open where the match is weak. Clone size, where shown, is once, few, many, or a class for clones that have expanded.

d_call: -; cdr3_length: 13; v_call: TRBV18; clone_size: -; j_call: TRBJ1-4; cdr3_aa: CASSPTYNEKLFF; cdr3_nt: TGTGCCAGCTCACCAACATATAATGAAAAACTGTTTTTT
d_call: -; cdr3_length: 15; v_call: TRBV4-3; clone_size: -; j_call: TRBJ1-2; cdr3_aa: CASSQVSQGNYGYTF; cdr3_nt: TGCGCCAGCAGCCAAGTCTCCCAGGGCAACTATGGCTACACCTTC
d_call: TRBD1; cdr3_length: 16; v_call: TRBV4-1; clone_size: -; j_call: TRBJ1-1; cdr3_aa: CASSQGWARGPATAFF; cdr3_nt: TGCGCCAGCAGCCAAGGCTGGGCTAGGGGGCCCGCTACGGCTTTCTTT
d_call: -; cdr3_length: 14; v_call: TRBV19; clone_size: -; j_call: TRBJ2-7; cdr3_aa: CASSMWGGRDEQYF; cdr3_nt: TGTGCCAGTAGTATGTGGGGGGGCCGGGACGAGCAGTACTTC
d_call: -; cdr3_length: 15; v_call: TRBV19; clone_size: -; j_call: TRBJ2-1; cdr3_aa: CASSRGTFPYNEQFF; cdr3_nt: TGTGCCAGTAGTCGCGGGACTTTCCCCTACAATGAGCAGTTCTTC
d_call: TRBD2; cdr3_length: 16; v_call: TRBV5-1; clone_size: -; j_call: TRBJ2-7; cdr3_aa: CASSLVELAGSYEQYF; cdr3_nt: TGCGCCAGCAGCTTGGTGGAACTAGCGGGATCCTACGAGCAGTACTTC
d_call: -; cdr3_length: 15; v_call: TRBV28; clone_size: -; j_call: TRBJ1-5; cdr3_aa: CASSWLGGPNQPQHF; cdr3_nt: TGTGCCAGCAGTTGGTTGGGGGGGCCCAATCAGCCCCAGCATTTT
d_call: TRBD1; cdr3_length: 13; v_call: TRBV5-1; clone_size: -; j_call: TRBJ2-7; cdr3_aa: CASSPRDRVEQYF; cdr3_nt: TGCGCCAGCAGCCCCCGGGACAGGGTCGAGCAGTACTTC
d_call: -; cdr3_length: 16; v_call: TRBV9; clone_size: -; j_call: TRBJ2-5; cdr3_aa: CASSVETGRVQETQYF; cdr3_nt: TGTGCCAGCAGCGTAGAAACAGGCCGGGTCCAAGAGACCCAGTACTTC
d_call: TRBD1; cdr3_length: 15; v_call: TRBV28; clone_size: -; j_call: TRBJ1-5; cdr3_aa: CASSWTGQENQPQHF; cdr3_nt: TGTGCCAGCAGTTGGACGGGACAGGAAAATCAGCCCCAGCATTTT
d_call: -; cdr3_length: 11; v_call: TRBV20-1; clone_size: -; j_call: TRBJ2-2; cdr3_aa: CSAITGGELFF; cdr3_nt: TGCAGTGCTATTACAGGGGGGGAGCTGTTTTTT
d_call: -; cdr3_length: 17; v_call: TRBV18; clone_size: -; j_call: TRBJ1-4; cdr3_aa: CASSHRASGTSREKLFF; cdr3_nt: TGTGCCAGCTCACACCGGGCCTCCGGGACAAGTCGCGAAAAACTGTTTTTT
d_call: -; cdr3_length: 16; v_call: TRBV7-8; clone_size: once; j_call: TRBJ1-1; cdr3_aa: CASSLEVGPMNTEAFF; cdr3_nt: TGTGCCAGCAGCTTAGAAGTGGGCCCAATGAACACTGAAGCTTTCTTT
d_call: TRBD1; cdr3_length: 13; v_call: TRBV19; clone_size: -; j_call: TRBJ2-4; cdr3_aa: CASSSRGRDIQYF; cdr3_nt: TGTGCCAGTAGCTCTAGGGGGCGCGACATTCAGTACTTC
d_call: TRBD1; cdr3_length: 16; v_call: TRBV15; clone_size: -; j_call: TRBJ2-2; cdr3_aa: CATSRAGQASTGELFF; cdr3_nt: TGTGCCACCAGCAGAGCGGGACAGGCGAGCACCGGGGAGCTGTTTTTT
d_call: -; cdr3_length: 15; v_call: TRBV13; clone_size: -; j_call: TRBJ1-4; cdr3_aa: CASSSHRELNEKLFF; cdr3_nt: TGTGCCAGCAGCTCGCACAGGGAGCTTAATGAAAAACTGTTTTTT
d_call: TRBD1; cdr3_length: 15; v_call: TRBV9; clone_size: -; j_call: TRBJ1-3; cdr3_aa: CASSVGTGVGNTIYF; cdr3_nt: TGTGCCAGCAGCGTGGGGACAGGGGTTGGAAACACCATATATTTT
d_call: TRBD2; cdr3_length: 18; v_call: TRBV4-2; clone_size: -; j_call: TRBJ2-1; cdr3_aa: CASSQVGPGRGGINEQFF; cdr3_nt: TGTGCCAGCAGCCAAGTGGGGCCAGGGCGGGGGGGCATCAATGAGCAGTTCTTC
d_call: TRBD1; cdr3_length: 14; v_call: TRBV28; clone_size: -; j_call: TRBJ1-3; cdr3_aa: CASRTTGAGNTIYF; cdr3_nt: TGTGCCAGCAGAACGACAGGGGCTGGAAACACCATATATTTT
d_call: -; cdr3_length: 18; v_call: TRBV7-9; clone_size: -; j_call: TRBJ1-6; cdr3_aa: CASSLKIRGYSYNSPLHF; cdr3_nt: TGTGCCAGCAGCTTAAAAATTAGGGGTTACTCCTATAATTCACCCCTCCACTTT
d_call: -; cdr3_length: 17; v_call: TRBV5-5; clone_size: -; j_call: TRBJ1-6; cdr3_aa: CASSLGGGWSYNSPLHF; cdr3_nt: TGTGCCAGCAGCTTGGGGGGAGGATGGTCCTATAATTCACCCCTCCACTTT
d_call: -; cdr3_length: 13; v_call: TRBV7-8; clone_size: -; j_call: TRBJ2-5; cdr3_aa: CASSLRVTKTQYF; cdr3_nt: TGTGCCAGCAGCTTGCGGGTAACGAAGACCCAGTACTTC
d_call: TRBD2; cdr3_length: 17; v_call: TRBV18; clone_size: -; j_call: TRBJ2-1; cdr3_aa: CASSLAGTSGNYNEQFF; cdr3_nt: TGTGCCAGCTCACTAGCCGGGACTAGCGGTAACTACAATGAGCAGTTCTTC
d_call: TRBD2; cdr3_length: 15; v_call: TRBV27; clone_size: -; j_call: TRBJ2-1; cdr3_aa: CASSLSGKGSVEQFF; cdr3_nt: TGTGCCAGCAGCCTTAGCGGGAAAGGTTCGGTTGAGCAGTTCTTC
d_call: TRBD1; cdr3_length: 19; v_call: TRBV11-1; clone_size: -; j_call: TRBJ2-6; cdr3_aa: CASSLGQGGKGSGANVLTF; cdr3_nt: TGTGCCAGCAGCTTGGGACAGGGGGGTAAAGGCTCTGGGGCCAACGTCCTGACTTTC